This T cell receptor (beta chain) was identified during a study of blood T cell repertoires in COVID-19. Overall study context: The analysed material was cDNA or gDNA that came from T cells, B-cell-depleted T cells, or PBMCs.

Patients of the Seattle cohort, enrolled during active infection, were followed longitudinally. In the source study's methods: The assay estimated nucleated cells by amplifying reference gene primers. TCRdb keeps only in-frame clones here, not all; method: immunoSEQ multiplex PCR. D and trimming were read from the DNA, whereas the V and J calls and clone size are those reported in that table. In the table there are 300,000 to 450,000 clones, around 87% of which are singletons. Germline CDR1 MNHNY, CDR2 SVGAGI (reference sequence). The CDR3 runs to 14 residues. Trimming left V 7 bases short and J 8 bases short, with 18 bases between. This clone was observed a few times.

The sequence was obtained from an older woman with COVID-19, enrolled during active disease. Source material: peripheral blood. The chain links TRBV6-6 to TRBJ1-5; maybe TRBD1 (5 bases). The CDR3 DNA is TGTGCCAGCACTCCCAAGGGGTCCCCCGAGCCCCAGCATTTT. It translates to CASTPKGSPEPQHF.